A single sample is the source of the 2 T cell receptor beta chains below, sequenced in a study of OX40 agonist ivuxolimab in advanced cancers. TCRdb's copy holds only in-frame clones and misses some; the assay was immunoSEQ multiplex PCR. The table lists tens of thousands of clones, around four fifths of them singletons. The sample consisted of CD4+ or CD8+ T cells sorted from blood, taken in a trial of the OX40 agonist ivuxolimab. These receptors all stem from an adult with an advanced solid tumor such as melanoma, head and neck, liver or kidney cancer.

This clone was found a few times. The genes are TRBV6-5 and TRBJ1-5; D gene unclear. This CDR3 spans 12 amino acids. The V gene lost 7 bases and the J gene lost 5 bases, with 9 bases spanning the gap. Germline CDR1 MNHEY, CDR2 SVGAGI. The CDR3 nucleotides read TGTGCCAGCACCTACGGGGATCAGCCCCAGCATTTT. This translates into CASTYGDQPQHF.

This clone was recorded once. The chain is built from TRBV6-1 and TRBJ2-6; D is ambiguous. Germline V gives CDR1 MNHNS, CDR2 SASEGT. The CDR3 is 16 amino acids. Trimming shortened V by 2 bases and J by 2 bases, and 10 bases separated the two germline ends. The CDR3 loop reads CASSELPVAGANVLTF. The CDR3 bases are TGTGCCAGCAGTGAACTGCCGGTTGCTGGGGCCAACGTCCTGACTTTC.